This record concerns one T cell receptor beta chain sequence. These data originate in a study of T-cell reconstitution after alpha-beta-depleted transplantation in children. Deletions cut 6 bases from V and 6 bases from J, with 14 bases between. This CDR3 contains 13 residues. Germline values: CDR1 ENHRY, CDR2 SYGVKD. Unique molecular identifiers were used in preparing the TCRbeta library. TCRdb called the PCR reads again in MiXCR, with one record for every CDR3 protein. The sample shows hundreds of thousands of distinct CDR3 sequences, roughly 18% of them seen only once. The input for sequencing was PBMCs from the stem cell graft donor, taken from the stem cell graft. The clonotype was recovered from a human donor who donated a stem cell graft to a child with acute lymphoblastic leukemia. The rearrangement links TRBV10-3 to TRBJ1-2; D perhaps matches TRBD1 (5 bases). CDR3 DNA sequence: TGTGCCATCAGGGGGGGGACTACCGATGGCTACACCTTC. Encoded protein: CAIRGGTTDGYTF.